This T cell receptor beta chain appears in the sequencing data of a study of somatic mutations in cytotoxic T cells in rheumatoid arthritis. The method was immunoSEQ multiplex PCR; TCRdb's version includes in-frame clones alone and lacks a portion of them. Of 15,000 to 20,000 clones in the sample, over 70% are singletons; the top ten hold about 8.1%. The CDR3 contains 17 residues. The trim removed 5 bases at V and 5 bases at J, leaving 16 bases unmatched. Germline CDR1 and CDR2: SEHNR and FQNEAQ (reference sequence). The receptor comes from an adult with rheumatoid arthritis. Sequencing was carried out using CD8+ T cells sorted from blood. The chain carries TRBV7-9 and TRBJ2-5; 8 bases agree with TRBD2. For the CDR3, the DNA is TGTGCCAGCAGCCTTAGTCTGGCCAGGACTAGCTGGGAGACCCAGTACTTC. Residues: CASSLSLARTSWETQYF.